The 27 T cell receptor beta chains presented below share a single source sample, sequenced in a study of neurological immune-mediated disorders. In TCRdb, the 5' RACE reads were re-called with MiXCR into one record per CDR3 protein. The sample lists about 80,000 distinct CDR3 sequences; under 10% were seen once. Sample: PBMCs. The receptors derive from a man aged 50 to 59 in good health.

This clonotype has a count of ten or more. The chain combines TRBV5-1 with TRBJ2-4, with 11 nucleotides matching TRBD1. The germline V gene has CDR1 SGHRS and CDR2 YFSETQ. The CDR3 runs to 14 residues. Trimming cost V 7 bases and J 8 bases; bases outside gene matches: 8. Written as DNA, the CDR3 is TGCGCCAGCGGCCAGGACAGGGGGCAGGACATTCAGTACTTC. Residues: CASGQDRGQDIQYF. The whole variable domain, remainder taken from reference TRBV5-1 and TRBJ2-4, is KAGVTQTPRYLIKTRGQQVTLSCSPISGHRSVSWYQQTPGQGLQFLFEYFSETQRNKGNFPGRFSGRQFSNSRSEMNVSTLELGDSALYLCASGQDRGQDIQYFGAGTRLSVL.

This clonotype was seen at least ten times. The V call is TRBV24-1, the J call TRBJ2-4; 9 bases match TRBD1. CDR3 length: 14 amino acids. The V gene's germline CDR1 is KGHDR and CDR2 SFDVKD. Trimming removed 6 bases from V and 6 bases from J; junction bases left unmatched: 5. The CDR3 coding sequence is TGTGCCACCAGTTCCGACAGGGGGGGAAACATTCAGTACTTC. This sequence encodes CATSSDRGGNIQYF.

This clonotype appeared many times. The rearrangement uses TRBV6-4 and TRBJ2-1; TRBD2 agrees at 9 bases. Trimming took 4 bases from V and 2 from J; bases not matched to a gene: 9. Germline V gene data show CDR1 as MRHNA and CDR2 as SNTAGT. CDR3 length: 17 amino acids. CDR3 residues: CASSVAGGPSPYNEQFF. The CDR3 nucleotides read TGTGCCAGCAGTGTTGCGGGAGGGCCTTCACCCTACAATGAGCAGTTCTTC.

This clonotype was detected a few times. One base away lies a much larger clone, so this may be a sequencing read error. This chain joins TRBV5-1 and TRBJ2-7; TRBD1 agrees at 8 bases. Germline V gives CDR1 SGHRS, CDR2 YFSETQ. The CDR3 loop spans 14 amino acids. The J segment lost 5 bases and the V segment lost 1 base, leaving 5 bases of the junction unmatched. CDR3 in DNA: TGCGCCAGCAGCTTGTTGGACAGGGTGCACGAGCAGTACTTC. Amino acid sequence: CASSLLDRVHEQYF.

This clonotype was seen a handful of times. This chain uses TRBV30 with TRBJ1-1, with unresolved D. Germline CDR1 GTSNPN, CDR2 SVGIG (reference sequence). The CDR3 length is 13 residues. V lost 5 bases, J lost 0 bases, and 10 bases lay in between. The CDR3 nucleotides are TGTGCCTGGTCGCGCGGGGTGAACACTGAAGCTTTCTTT. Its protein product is CAWSRGVNTEAFF.

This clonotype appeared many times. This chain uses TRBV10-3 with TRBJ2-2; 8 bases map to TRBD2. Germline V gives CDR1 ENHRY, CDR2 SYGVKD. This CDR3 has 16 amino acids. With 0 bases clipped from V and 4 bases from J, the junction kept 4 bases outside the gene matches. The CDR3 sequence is CAISESSGSVTGELFF. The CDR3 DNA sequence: TGTGCCATCAGTGAGTCCAGCGGGAGTGTCACCGGGGAGCTGTTTTTT.

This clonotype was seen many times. In DNA, the CDR3 is TGTGCCAGCAGCTTTTCCGGGACAGGGGGCAACACCGGGGAGCTGTTTTTT. Amino acid sequence: CASSFSGTGGNTGELFF. This chain links TRBV7-6 with TRBJ2-2; TRBD1 matches at 12 bases. The CDR3 spans 17 residues. Germline CDR1 reads SGHVS; CDR2 reads FNYEAQ. Losses at the gene ends were 3 bases for V and 2 bases for J; bases not matched to a gene: 4.

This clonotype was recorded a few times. The CDR3 DNA reads as TGTGCCAGCACCATTTCCGCGGCCCACACTTATACGCAGTATTTT. Translated, it gives CASTISAAHTYTQYF. The chain combines TRBV7-9 with TRBJ2-3, with unresolved D. With 7 bases removed from V and 7 bases from J, the gap between germline ends came to 21 bases. This CDR3 contains 15 residues. In germline, CDR1 is SEHNR, CDR2 FQNEAQ (reference sequence).

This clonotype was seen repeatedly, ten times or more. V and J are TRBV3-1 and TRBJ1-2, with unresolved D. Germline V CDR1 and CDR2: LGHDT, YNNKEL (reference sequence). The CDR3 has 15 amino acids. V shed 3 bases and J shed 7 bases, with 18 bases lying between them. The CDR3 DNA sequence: TGTGCCAGCAGCCAGCGGCAAAGGGCGAGGTCTGGCTACACCTTC. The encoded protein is CASSQRQRARSGYTF. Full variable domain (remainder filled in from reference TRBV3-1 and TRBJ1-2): DTAVSQTPKYLVTQMGNDKSIKCEQNLGHDTMYWYKQDSKKFLKIMFSYNNKELIINETVPNRFSPKSPDKAHLNLHINSLELGDSAVYFCASSQRQRARSGYTFGSGTRLTVV.

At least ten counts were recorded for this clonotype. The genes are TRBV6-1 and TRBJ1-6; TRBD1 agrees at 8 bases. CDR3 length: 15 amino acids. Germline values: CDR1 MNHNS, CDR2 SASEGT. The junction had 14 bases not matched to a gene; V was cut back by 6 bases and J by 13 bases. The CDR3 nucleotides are TGTGCCAGCAGAAACAGGGGGACCGGTCACCCCCCCCTCCACTTT. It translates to CASRNRGTGHPPLHF.

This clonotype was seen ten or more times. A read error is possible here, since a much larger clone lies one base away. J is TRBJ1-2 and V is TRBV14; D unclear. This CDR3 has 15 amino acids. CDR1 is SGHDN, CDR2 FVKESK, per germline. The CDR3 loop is CVSSQDHTQVLRYTF. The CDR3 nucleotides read TGTGTCAGCAGCCAAGACCACACCCAGGTTCTGCGCTACACCTTC.

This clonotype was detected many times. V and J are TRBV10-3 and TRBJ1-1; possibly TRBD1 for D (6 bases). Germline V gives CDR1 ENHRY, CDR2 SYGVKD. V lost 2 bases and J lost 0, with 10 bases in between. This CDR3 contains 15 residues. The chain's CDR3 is CAISEPGDLNTEAFF. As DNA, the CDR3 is TGTGCCATCAGTGAGCCAGGGGACCTGAACACTGAAGCTTTCTTT.

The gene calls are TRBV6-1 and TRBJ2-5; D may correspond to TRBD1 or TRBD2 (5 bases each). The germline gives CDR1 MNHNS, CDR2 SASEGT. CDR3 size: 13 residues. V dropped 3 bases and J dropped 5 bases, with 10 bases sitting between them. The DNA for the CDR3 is TGTGCCAGCAGTGATGGGGGTGGGGAGACCCAGTACTTC. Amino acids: CASSDGGGETQYF.

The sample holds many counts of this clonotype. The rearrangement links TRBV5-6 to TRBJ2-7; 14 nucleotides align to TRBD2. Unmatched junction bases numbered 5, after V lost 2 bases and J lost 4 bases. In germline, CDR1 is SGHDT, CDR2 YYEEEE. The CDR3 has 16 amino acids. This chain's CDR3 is CASSFGLAGGTYEQYF. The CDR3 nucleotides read TGTGCCAGCAGCTTCGGACTAGCGGGAGGCACGTACGAGCAGTACTTC. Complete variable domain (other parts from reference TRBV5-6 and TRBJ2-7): DAGVTQSPTHLIKTRGQQVTLRCSPKSGHDTVSWYQQALGQGPQFIFQYYEEEERQRGNFPDRFSGHQFPNYSSELNVNALLLGDSALYLCASSFGLAGGTYEQYFGPGTRLTVT.

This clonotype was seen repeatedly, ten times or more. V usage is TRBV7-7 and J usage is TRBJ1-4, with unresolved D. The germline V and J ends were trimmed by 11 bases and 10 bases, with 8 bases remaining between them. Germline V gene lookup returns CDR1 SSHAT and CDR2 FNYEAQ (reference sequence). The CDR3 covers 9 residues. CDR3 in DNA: TGTGCCTGGAGCCTAAAACTGTTTTTT. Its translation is CAWSLKLFF.

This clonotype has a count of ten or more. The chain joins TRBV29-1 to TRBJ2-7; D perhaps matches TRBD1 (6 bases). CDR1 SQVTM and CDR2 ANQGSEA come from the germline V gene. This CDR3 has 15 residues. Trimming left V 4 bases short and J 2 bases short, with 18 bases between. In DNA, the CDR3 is TGCAGCGTTGGGAATGAGGGGGATTGGGCCTACGAGCAGTACTTC. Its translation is CSVGNEGDWAYEQYF.

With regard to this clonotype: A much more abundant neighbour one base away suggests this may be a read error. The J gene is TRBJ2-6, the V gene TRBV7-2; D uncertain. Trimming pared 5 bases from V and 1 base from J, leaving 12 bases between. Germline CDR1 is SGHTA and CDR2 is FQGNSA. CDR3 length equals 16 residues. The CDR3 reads CASSTLQLSGANVLTF. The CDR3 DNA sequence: TGTGCCAGCAGCACCCTACAGCTTTCTGGGGCCAACGTCCTGACTTTC.

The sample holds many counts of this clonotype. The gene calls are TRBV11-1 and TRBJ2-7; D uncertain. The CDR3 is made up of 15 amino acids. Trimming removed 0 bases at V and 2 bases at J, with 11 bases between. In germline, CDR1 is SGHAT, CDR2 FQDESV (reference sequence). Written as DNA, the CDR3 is TGTGCCAGCAGCTTAGCGGCGCGACACACCTACGAGCAGTACTTC. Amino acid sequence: CASSLAARHTYEQYF.

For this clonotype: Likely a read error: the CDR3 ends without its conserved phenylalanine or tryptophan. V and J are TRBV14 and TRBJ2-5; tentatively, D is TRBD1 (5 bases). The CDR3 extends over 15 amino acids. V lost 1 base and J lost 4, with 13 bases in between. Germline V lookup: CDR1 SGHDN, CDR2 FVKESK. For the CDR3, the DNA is TGTGCCAGCAGCCAAGGGCAGGGTGACGGAGAGACCCAGTACTTA. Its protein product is CASSQGQGDGETQYL.

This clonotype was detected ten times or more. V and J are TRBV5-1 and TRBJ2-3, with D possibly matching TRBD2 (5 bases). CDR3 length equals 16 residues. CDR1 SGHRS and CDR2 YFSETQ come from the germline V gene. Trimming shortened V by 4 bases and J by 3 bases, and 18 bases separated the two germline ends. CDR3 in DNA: TGCGCCAGCAGCGGGATGAGCGGAGGTGGAACAGATACGCAGTATTTT. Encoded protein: CASSGMSGGGTDTQYF.

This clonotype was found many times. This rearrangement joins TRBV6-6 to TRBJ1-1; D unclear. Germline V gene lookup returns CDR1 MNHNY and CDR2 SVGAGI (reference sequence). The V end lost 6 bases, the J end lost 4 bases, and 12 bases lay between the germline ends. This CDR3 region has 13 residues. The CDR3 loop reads CASSPLGSTEAFF. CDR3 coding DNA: TGTGCCAGCAGCCCCCTCGGAAGCACTGAAGCTTTCTTT.

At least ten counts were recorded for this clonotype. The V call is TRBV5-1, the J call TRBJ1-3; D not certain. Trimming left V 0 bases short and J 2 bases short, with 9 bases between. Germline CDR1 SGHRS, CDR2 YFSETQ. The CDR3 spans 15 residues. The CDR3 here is CASSLVAETGNTIYF. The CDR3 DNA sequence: TGCGCCAGCAGCTTGGTGGCCGAAACTGGAAACACCATATATTTT.

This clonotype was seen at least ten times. This CDR3 is CASSFRASNNYGYTF. The CDR3 nucleotides read TGTGCCAGCAGCTTCCGGGCTTCAAACAACTATGGCTACACCTTC. The rearrangement joins TRBV7-8 to TRBJ1-2; D is undetermined. V was pared by 3 bases and J by 2 bases, with 13 bases between. CDR3 length: 15 residues. Germline V gives CDR1 SGHVS, CDR2 FQNEAQ.

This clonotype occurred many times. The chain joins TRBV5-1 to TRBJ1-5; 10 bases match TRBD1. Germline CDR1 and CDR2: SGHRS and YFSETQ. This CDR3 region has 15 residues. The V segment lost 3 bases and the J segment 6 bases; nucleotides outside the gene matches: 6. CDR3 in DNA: TGCGCCAGCAGCTCAGGGACAGGGGCTGCTCAGCCCCAGCATTTT. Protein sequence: CASSSGTGAAQPQHF. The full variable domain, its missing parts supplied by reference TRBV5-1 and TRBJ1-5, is KAGVTQTPRYLIKTRGQQVTLSCSPISGHRSVSWYQQTPGQGLQFLFEYFSETQRNKGNFPGRFSGRQFSNSRSEMNVSTLELGDSALYLCASSSGTGAAQPQHFGDGTRLSIL.

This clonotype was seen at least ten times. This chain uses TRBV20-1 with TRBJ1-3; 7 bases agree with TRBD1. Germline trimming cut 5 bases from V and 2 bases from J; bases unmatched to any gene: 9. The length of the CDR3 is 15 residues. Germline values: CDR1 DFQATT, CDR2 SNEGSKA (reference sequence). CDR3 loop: CSAPPTGRPGNTIYF. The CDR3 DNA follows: TGCAGTGCTCCCCCGACAGGGCGTCCTGGAAACACCATATATTTT.

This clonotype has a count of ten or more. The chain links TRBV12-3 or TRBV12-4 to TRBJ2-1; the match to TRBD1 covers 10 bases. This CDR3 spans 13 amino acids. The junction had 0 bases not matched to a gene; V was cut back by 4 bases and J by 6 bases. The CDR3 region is CASSWTGGNEQFF. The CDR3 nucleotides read TGTGCCAGCAGTTGGACAGGGGGCAATGAGCAGTTCTTC.

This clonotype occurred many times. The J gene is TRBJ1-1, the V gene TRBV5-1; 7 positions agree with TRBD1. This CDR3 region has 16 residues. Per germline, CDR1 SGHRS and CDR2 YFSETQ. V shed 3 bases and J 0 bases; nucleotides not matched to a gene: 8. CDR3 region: CASSWRTGQMNTEAFF. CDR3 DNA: TGCGCCAGCAGCTGGAGGACGGGACAGATGAACACTGAAGCTTTCTTT.